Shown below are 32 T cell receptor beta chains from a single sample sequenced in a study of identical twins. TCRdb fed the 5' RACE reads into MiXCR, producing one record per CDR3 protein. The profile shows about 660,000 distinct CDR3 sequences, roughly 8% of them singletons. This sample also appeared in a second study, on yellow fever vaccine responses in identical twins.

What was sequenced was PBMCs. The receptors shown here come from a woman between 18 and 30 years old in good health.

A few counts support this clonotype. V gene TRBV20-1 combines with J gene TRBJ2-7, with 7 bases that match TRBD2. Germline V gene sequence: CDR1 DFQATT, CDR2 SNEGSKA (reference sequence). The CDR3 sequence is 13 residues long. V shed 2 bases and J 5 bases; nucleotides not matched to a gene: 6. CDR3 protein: CSARRSGGDEQYF. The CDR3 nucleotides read TGCAGTGCTAGACGGTCGGGGGGAGACGAGCAGTACTTC.

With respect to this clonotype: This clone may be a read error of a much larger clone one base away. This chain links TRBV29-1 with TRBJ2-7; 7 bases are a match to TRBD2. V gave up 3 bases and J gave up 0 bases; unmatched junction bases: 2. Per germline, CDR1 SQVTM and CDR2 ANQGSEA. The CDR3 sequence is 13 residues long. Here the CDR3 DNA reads TGCAGCGTTGACGGGGGGAGCTCCTACGAGCAGTACTTC. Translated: CSVDGGSSYEQYF.

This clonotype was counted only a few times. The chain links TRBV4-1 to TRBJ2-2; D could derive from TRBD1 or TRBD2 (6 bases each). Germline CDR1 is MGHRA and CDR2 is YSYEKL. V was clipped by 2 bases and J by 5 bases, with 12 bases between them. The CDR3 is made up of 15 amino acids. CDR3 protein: CASSQTGADTGELFF. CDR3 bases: TGCGCCAGCAGCCAAACGGGGGCTGATACCGGGGAGCTGTTTTTT.

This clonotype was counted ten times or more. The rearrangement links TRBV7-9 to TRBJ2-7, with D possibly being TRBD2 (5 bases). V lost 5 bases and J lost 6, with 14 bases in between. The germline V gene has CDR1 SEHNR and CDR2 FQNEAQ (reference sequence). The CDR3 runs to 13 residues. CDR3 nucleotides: TGTGCCAGCAGCCCCCTTGGACTGACCGAGCAGTACTTC. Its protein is CASSPLGLTEQYF.

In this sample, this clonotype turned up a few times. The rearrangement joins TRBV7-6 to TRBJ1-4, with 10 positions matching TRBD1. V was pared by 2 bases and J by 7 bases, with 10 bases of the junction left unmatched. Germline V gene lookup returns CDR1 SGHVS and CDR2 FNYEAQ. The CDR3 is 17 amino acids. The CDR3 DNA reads TGTGCCAGCAGCTTAAAACCTGGGGACAGGGGCGGTGAAAAACTGTTTTTT. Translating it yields CASSLKPGDRGGEKLFF. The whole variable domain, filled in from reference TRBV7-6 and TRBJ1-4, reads GAGVSQSPRYKVTKRGQDVALRCDPISGHVSLYWYRQALGQGPEFLTYFNYEAQQDKSGLPNDRFSAERPEGSISTLTIQRTEQRDSAMYRCASSLKPGDRGGEKLFFGSGTQLSVL.

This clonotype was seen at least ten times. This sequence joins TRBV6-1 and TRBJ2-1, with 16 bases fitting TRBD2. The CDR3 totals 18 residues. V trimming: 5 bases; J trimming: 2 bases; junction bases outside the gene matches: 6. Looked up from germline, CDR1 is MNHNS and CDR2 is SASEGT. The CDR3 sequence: CASSLGLAGGPAYNEQFF. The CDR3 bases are TGTGCCAGCAGTCTGGGACTAGCGGGGGGGCCGGCCTACAATGAGCAGTTCTTC.

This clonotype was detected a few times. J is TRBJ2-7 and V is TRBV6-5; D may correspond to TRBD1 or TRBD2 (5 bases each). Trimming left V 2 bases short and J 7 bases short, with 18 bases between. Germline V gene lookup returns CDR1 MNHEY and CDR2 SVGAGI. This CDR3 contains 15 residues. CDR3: CASSYTGHTSGEQYF. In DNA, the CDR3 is TGTGCCAGCAGTTACACTGGACATACCTCGGGAGAGCAGTACTTC.

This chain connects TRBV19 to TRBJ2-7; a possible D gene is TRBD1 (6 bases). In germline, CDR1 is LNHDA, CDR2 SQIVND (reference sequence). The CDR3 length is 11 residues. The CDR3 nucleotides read TGTGCAGCCGGACAGCATTACGAGCAGTACTTC. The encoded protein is CAAGQHYEQYF.

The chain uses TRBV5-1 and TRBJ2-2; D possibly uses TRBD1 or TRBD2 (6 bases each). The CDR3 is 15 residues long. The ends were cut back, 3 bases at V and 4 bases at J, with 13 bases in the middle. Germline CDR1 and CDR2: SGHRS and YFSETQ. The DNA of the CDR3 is TGCGCCAGCAGCTCACAGGGTAGCGGCACCGGGGAGCTGTTTTTT. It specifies CASSSQGSGTGELFF.

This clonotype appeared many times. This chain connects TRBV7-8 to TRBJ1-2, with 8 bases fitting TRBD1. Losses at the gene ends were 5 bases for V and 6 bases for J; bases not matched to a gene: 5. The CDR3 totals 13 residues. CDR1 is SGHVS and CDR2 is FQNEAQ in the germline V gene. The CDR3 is CASSMTGAHGYTF. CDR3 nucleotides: TGTGCCAGCAGCATGACAGGGGCACATGGCTACACCTTC.

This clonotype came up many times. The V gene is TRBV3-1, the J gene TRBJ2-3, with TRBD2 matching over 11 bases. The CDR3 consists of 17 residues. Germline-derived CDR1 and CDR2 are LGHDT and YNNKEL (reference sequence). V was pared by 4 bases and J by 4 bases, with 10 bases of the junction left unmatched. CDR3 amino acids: CASSLRRSGGAADTQYF. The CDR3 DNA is TGTGCCAGCAGCCTCCGCCGTAGCGGGGGGGCCGCAGATACGCAGTATTTT.

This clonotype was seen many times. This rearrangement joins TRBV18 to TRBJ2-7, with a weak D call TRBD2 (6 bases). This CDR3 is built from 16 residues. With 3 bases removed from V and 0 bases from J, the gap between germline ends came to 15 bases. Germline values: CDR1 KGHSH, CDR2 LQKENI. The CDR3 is CASSPRWDFSSYEQYF. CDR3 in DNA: TGTGCCAGCTCACCCAGGTGGGACTTCTCCTCCTACGAGCAGTACTTC.

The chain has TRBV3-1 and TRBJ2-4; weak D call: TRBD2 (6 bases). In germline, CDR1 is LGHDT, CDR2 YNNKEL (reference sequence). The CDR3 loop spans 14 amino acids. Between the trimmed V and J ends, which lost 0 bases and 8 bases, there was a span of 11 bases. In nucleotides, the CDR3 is TGTGCCAGCAGCCAAGAGGGGAGGTGGGACATTCAGTACTTC. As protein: CASSQEGRWDIQYF.

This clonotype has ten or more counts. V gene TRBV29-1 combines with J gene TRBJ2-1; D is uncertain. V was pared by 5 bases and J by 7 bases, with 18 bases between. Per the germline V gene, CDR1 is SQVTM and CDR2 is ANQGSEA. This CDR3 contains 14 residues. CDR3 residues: CSVQLALRGNEQFF. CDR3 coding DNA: TGCAGCGTTCAACTGGCGTTGCGTGGGAATGAGCAGTTCTTC.

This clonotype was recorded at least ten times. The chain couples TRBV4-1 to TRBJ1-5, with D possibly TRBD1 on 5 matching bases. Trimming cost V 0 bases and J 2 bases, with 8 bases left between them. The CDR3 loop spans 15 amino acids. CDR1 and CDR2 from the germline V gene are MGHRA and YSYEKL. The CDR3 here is CASSQEVGGNQPQHF. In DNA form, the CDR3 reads TGCGCCAGCAGCCAAGAGGTGGGGGGCAATCAGCCCCAGCATTTT.

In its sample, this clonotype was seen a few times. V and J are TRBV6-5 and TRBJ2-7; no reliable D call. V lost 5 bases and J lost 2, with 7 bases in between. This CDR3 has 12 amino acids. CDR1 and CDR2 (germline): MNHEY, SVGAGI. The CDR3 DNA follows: TGTGCCAGCAGTGGAATAGCCTACGAGCAGTACTTC. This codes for CASSGIAYEQYF.

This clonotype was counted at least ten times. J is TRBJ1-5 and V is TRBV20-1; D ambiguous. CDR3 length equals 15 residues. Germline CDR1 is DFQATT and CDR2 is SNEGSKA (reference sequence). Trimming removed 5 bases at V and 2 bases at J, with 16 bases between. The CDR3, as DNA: TGCAGTGCTCCGAGTGTGGAGGGAGGCAATCAGCCCCAGCATTTT. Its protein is CSAPSVEGGNQPQHF.

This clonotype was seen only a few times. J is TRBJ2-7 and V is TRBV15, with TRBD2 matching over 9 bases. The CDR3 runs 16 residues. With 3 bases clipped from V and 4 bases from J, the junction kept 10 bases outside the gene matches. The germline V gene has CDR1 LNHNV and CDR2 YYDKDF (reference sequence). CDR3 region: CATSRGLAQGSYEQYF. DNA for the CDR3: TGTGCCACCAGCAGGGGACTAGCCCAAGGGTCATACGAGCAGTACTTC.

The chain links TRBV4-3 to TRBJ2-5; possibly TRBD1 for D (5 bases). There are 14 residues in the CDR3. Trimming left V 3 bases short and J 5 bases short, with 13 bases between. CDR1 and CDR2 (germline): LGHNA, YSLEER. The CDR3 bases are TGCGCCAGCAGCCACCGGTCAGGGTTGGAGACCCAGTACTTC. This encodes CASSHRSGLETQYF.

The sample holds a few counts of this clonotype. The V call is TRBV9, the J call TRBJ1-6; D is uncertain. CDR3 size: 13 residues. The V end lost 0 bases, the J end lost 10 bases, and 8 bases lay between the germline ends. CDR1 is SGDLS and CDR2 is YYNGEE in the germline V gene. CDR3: CASSVASESPLHF. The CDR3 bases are TGTGCCAGCAGCGTAGCCTCTGAGTCACCCCTCCACTTT.

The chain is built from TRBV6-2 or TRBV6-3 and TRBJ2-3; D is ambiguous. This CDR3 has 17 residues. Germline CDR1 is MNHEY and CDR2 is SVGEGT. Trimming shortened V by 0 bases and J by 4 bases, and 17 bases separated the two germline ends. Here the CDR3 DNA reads TGTGCCAGCAGTTACTCTCGGGCACGACCCGATGCAGATACGCAGTATTTT. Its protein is CASSYSRARPDADTQYF.

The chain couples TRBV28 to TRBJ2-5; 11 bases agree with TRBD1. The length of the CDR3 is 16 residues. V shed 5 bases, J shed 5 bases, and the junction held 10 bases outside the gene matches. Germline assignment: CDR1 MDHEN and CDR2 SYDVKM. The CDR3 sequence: CASSPLGDRGRETQYF. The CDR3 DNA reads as TGTGCCAGCAGTCCCCTGGGGGACAGGGGGAGGGAGACCCAGTACTTC.

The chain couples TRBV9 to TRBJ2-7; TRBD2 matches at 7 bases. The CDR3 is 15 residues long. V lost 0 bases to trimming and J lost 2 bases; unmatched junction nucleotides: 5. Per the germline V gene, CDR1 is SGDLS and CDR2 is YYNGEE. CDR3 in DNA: TGTGCCAGCAGCGTAGGCGGGGGAAATCCCTACGAGCAGTACTTC. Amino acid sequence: CASSVGGGNPYEQYF.

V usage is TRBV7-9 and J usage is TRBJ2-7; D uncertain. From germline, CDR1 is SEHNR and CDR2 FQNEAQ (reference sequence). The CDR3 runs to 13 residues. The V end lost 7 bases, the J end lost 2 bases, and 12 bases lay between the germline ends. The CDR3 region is CASTKDLTYEQYF. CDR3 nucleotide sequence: TGTGCCAGCACCAAGGACCTTACCTACGAGCAGTACTTC.

CDR3 loop: CSATNMGTALRSSSYNEQFF. The CDR3 coding sequence is TGCAGTGCTACCAATATGGGGACCGCGCTTAGGAGTAGCTCCTACAATGAGCAGTTCTTC. V and J are TRBV20-1 and TRBJ2-1, with D perhaps TRBD1 or TRBD2 (5 bases each). The V end was cut by 4 bases, the J end by 0 bases, with 28 bases between. Germline V gene lookup returns CDR1 DFQATT and CDR2 SNEGSKA (reference sequence). The CDR3 runs 20 residues.

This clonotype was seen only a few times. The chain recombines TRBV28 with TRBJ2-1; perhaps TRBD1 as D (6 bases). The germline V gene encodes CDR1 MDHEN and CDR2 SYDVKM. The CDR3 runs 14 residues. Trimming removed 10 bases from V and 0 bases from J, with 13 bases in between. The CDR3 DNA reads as TGTGCCACCCTCGAGGGGGACTCCTACAATGAGCAGTTCTTC. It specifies CATLEGDSYNEQFF.

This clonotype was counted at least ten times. The CDR3, as DNA: TGTGCCAGCAGTCCTATCGACACTCCCTACGAGCAGTACTTC. Protein: CASSPIDTPYEQYF. The chain links TRBV27 to TRBJ2-7; D not resolved. CDR1 MNHEY and CDR2 SMNVEV come from the germline V gene (reference sequence). This CDR3 is 14 amino acids long. The V end was cut by 5 bases, the J end by 2 bases, with 13 bases between.

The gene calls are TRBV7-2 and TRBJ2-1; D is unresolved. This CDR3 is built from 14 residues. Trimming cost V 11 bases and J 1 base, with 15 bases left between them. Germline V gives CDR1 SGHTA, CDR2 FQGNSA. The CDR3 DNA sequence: TGTGCCTCCCACGGGCCGTCGTCCTACAATGAGCAGTTCTTC. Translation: CASHGPSSYNEQFF.

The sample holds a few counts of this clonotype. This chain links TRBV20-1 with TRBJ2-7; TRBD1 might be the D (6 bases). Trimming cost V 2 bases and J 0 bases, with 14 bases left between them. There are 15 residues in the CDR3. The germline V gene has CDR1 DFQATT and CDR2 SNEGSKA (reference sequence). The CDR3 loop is CSARQRTDYSYEQYF. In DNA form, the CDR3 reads TGCAGTGCTAGACAGCGGACAGATTACTCCTACGAGCAGTACTTC.

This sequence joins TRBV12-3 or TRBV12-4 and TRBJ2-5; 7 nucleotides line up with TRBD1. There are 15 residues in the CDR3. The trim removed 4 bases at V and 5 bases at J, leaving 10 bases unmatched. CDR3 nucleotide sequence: TGTGCCAGCAGTTCCGCGGCAGGGGGAGCGGAGACCCAGTACTTC. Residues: CASSSAAGGAETQYF.

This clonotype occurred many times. The CDR3 DNA reads TGCGCCAGCAGTGAAAGCGTTCTCTACGAGCAGTACTTC. Translation gives CASSESVLYEQYF. This chain joins TRBV10-2 and TRBJ2-7; D is ambiguous. The V end lost 3 bases, the J end lost 3 bases, and 9 bases lay between the germline ends. CDR3 size: 13 residues. Germline loops: CDR1 WSHSY, CDR2 SAAADI.

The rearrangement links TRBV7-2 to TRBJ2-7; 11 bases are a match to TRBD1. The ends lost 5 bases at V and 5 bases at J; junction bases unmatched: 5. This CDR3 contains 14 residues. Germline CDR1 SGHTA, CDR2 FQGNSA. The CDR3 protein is CASSVDRGRNEQYF. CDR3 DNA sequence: TGTGCCAGCAGCGTGGACAGGGGGCGTAACGAGCAGTACTTC.